This T cell receptor (beta chain) appears in the sequencing data of a study of human T cells and chemical hapten exposure. Study overall: There were weekly diphenylcyclopropenone doses to the scalp for patients throughout the roughly 25-week study. Findings and limits, study-wide: The presence of alopecia in the donors means their immune response may differ from healthy people's.

MiXCR was run by TCRdb on the RACE reads, yielding one entry per CDR3 protein. The data contain roughly 190,000 distinct CDR3 sequences, 20% to 25% of them singletons. Worth noting for this clonotype: The antigen remains undetermined.

Time point here: patch test 1, 2 weeks after DPC sensitization. Treatment of the sample: therapeutic diphenylcyclopropenone sensitization with weekly scalp DPC. Blood draws came first, before each patch test. Trimming left V 6 bases short and J 4 bases short, with 20 bases between. The CDR3 is 16 residues long. Source: whole blood, taken in connection with sensitization to the hapten diphenylcyclopropenone (DPC). This TCR derives from a woman between 50 and 59 years old with alopecia areata. Some clones in this sample may be carry-over from other donors' samples. The chain has TRBV12-3 or TRBV12-4 and TRBJ2-3, with D possibly called TRBD1 or TRBD2 (5 bases each). The CDR3 nucleotides read TGTGCCAGCAGCCCAGGGACCTCCCTATTTCCAGATACGCAGTATTTT. Protein product: CASSPGTSLFPDTQYF.